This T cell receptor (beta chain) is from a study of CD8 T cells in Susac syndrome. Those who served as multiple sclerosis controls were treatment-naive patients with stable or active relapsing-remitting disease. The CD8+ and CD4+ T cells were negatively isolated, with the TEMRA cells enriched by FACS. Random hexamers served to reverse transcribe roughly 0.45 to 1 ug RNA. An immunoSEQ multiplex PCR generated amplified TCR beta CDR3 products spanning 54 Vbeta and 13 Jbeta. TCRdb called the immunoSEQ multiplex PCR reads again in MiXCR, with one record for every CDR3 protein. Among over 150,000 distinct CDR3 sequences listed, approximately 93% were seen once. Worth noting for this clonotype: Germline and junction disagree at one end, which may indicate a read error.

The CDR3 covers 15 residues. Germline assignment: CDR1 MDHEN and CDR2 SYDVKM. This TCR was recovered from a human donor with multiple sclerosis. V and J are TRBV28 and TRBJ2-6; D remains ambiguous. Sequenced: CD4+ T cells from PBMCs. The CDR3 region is CASSFETSAANVLTF. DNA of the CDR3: TGTGCCAGCAGTTTCGAAACCTCTGCGGCCAACGTCCTGACTTTC.